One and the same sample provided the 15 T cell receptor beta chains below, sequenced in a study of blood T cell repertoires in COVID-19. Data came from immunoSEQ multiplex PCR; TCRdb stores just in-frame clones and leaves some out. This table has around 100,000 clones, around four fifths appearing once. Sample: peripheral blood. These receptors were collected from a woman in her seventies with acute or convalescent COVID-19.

For the CDR3, the DNA is TGTGCCAGTACGACCACAGGGGGCATCCAACGGCAGTTCTTC. The encoded protein is CASTTTGGIQRQFF. The chain combines TRBV19 with TRBJ2-1; 9 nucleotides agree with TRBD1. The V segment lost 7 bases and the J segment 12 bases; nucleotides outside the gene matches: 13. Looked up from germline, CDR1 is LNHDA and CDR2 is SQIVND (reference sequence). This CDR3 has 14 residues.

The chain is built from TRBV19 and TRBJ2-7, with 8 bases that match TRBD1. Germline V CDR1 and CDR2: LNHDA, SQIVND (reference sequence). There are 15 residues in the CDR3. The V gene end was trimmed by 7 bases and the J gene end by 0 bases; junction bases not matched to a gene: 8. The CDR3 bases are TGTGCCAGTACCCCTGGACAGGGACTCTCCTACGAGCAGTACTTC. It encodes CASTPGQGLSYEQYF.

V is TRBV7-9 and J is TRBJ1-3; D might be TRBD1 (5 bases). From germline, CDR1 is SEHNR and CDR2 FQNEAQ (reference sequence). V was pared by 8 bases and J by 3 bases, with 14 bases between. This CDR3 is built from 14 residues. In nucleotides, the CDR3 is TGTGCCAGCTCTCGAGACGGGGGTGGAAACACCATATATTTT. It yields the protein CASSRDGGGNTIYF.

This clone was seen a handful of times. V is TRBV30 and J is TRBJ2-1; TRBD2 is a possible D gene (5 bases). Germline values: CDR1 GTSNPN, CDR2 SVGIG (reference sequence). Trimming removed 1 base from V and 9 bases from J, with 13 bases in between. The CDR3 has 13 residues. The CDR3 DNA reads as TGTGCCTGGAGTGCAACTAGATTCGGTGAGCAGTTCTTC. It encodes CAWSATRFGEQFF.

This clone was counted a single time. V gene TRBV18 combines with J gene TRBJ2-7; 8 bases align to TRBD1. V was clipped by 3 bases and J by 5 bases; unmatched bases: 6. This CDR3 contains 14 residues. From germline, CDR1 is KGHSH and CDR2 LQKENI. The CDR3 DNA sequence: TGTGCCAGCTCACCGGACAGGGTGGTCAACGAGCAGTACTTC. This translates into CASSPDRVVNEQYF.

The CDR3, as DNA: TGCGCCAGCAGCCTGACAGGGGGCTCTGGAAACACCATATATTTT. Amino acids: CASSLTGGSGNTIYF. The gene calls are TRBV5-1 and TRBJ1-3; the match to TRBD1 covers 9 bases. This CDR3 has 15 residues. With 4 bases clipped from V and 0 bases from J, the junction kept 2 bases outside the gene matches. Germline loops: CDR1 SGHRS, CDR2 YFSETQ.

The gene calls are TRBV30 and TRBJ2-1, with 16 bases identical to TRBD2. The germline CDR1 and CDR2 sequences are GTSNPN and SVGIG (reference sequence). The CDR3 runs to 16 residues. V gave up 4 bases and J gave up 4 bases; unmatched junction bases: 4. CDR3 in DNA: TGTGCCTGGACCGTGGGACTAGCGGGAGGGTACAATGAGCAGTTCTTC. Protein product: CAWTVGLAGGYNEQFF.

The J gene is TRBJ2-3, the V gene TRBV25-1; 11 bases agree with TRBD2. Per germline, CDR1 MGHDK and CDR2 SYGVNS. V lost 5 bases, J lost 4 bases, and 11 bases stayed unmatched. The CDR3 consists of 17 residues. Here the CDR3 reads CASSSPTSGVTADTQYF. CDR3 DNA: TGTGCCAGCAGTTCGCCGACTAGCGGGGTTACGGCAGATACGCAGTATTTT.

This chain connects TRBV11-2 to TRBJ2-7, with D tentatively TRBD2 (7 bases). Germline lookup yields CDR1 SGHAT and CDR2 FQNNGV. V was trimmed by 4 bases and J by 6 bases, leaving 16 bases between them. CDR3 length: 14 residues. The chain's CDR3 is CASSSVGGVLEQYF. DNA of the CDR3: TGTGCCAGCAGCTCGGTAGGGGGGGTTCTCGAGCAGTACTTC. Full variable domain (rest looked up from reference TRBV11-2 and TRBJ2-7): EAGVAQSPRYKIIEKRQSVAFWCNPISGHATLYWYQQILGQGPKLLIQFQNNGVVDDSQLPKDRFSAERLKGVDSTLKIQPAKLEDSAVYLCASSSVGGVLEQYFGPGTRLTVT.

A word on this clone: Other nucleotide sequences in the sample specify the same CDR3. The CDR3 nucleotides read TGTGCCAGCTCACCACCTCAGGGTTACGAGCAGTACTTC. The encoded protein is CASSPPQGYEQYF. The genes are TRBV18 and TRBJ2-7, with D possibly being TRBD1 (5 bases). Between the trimmed V and J ends, which lost 0 bases and 4 bases, there was a span of 7 bases. This CDR3 region has 13 residues. Germline V gene sequence: CDR1 KGHSH, CDR2 LQKENI.

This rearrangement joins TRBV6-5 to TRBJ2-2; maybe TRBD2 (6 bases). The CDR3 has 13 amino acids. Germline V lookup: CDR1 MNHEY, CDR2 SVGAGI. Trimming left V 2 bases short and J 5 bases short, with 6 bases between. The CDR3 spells CASSYGGTGELFF. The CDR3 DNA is TGTGCCAGCAGTTACGGAGGGACCGGGGAGCTGTTTTTT.

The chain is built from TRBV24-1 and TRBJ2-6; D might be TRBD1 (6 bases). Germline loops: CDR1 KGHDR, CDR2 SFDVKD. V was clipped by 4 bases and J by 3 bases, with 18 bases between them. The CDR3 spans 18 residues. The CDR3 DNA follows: TGTGCCACCAGTGACTCGCTCGGTACAGGGAGTGGGGCCAACGTCCTGACTTTC. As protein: CATSDSLGTGSGANVLTF.

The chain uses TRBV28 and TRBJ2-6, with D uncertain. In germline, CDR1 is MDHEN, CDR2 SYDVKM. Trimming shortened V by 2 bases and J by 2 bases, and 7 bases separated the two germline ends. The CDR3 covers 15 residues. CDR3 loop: CASSLATPGANVLTF. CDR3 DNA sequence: TGTGCCAGCAGTTTAGCGACACCTGGGGCCAACGTCCTGACTTTC.

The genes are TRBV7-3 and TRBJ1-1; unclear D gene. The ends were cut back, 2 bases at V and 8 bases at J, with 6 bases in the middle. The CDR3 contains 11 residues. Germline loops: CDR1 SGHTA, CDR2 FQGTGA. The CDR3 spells CASSLGGEAFF. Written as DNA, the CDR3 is TGTGCCAGCAGCTTAGGAGGGGAAGCTTTCTTT.

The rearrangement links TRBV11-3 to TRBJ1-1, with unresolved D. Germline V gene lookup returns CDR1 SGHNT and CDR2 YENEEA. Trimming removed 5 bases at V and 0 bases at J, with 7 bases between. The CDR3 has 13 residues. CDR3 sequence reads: CASSPQLNTEAFF. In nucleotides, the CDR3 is TGTGCCAGCAGCCCCCAGTTGAACACTGAAGCTTTCTTT.